These 30 T cell receptor beta chains came from one sample sequenced in a study of blood T cell repertoires in COVID-19. Only in-frame clones appear in the TCRdb table, and some are missing; sequencing was by immunoSEQ multiplex PCR. Here the sample spans some 350,000 clones, about 90% being singletons. The sample taken for sequencing was PBMCs or T cells enriched from blood (not recorded which). The source of these receptors is a woman aged 30 to 39 who had recovered from COVID-19.

The V call is TRBV19, the J call TRBJ1-5; 9 bases line up with TRBD1. CDR1 and CDR2 from the germline V gene are LNHDA and SQIVND (reference sequence). The ends lost 5 bases at V and 6 bases at J; junction bases unmatched: 5. The CDR3 runs 14 residues. As DNA, the CDR3 is TGTGCCAGTAGTTTAACAGGGGGCGGTCAGCCCCAGCATTTT. This codes for CASSLTGGGQPQHF. Looking up the rest from reference TRBV19 and TRBJ1-5 gives the full variable domain: DGGITQSPKYLFRKEGQNVTLSCEQNLNHDAMYWYRQDPGQGLRLIYYSQIVNDFQKGDIAEGYSVSREKKESFPLTVTSAQKNPTAFYLCASSLTGGGQPQHFGDGTRLSIL.

The rearrangement uses TRBV5-4 and TRBJ2-5, with TRBD2 as a possible D gene (6 bases). V shed 4 bases and J shed 1 base, with 11 bases lying between them. Per germline, CDR1 SGHNT and CDR2 YYREEE (reference sequence). The CDR3 covers 14 residues. CDR3 nucleotides: TGTGCCAGCAGCGGGCGGGACTCCCAAGAGACCCAGTACTTC. Translation: CASSGRDSQETQYF.

The chain combines TRBV21-1 with TRBJ1-2; TRBD1 is the table's D call and was not checked against the DNA. TRBV21-1 is a documented pseudogene. The CDR3 covers 13 residues. CDR3 coding DNA: TGTGCCAGCAGCAAAAGGACAGGGGACGGCTACACCTTC. Translating gives CASSKRTGDGYTF.

This chain links TRBV4-1 with TRBJ2-7, with a tentative D call TRBD2 (5 bases). Germline assignment: CDR1 MGHRA and CDR2 YSYEKL. Trimming pared 3 bases from V and 2 bases from J, leaving 11 bases between. This CDR3 contains 14 residues. The CDR3 reads CASSQMGVPYEQYF. The CDR3 nucleotides read TGCGCCAGCAGCCAGATGGGAGTCCCCTACGAGCAGTACTTC.

The sample holds a few counts of this clone. The rearrangement joins TRBV5-4 to TRBJ2-1, with D maybe TRBD2 (5 bases). Trimming left V 3 bases short and J 8 bases short, with 18 bases between. The CDR3 contains 15 residues. Germline CDR1 and CDR2: SGHNT and YYREEE (reference sequence). CDR3 protein: CASSSAMRTLDEQFF. Here the CDR3 DNA reads TGTGCCAGCAGCTCGGCTATGAGGACTTTGGATGAGCAGTTCTTC.

J is TRBJ1-6 and V is TRBV6-5, with D possibly being TRBD1 (5 bases). The CDR3 sequence is 14 residues long. The V end was cut by 6 bases, the J end by 11 bases, with 17 bases between. Germline CDR1 is MNHEY and CDR2 is SVGAGI. As DNA, the CDR3 is TGTGCCAGCAGACGGGGGGAGGGTGAACCACCCCTCCACTTT. It specifies CASRRGEGEPPLHF.

V usage is TRBV12-5 and J usage is TRBJ1-1; D is ambiguous. Germline loops: CDR1 LGHNT, CDR2 FRNRAP. Between the trimmed V and J ends, which lost 4 bases and 3 bases, there was a span of 9 bases. The CDR3 is 13 residues long. CDR3 sequence reads: CASGSPAHTEAFF. CDR3 in DNA: TGTGCTAGTGGTTCCCCCGCGCACACTGAAGCTTTCTTT.

The chain is built from TRBV6-5 and TRBJ2-7; 7 positions match TRBD2. This CDR3 has 15 residues. From germline, CDR1 is MNHEY and CDR2 SVGAGI. Trimming at V came to 5 bases and at J to 3 bases, leaving 10 bases not matched to a gene. Here the CDR3 reads CASSRRAGRSYEQYF. CDR3 coding DNA: TGTGCCAGCAGTAGACGAGCGGGGAGGAGCTACGAGCAGTACTTC.

The CDR3, as DNA: TGTGCCAGCAGCTATTACAGGATCTCCGGCCAAGAGACCCAGTACTTC. Translating gives CASSYYRISGQETQYF. The J gene is TRBJ2-5, the V gene TRBV7-2; TRBD1 might be the D (5 bases). There are 16 residues in the CDR3. The V gene lost 4 bases and the J gene lost 1 base, with 16 bases spanning the gap. Per germline, CDR1 SGHTA and CDR2 FQGNSA.

This clone has just one count. The J gene is TRBJ2-3, the V gene TRBV7-3; 9 positions match TRBD2. Trimming cost V 2 bases and J 3 bases; bases outside gene matches: 6. The CDR3 has 16 residues. Germline V CDR1 and CDR2: SGHTA, FQGTGA. The CDR3 sequence is CASSLGNSGGTDTQYF. CDR3 sequence (DNA): TGTGCCAGCAGCTTAGGGAATAGCGGGGGAACAGATACGCAGTATTTT.

The genes are TRBV5-3 and TRBJ2-2; 10 bases line up with TRBD2. TRBV5-3 is an ORF for which the function is uncertain. The V and J ends lost 1 base and 4 bases, in that order; junction bases with no gene match: 4. The CDR3 has 16 residues. CDR3 region: CARSLTSGVGTGELFF. The CDR3 nucleotides are TGTGCCAGAAGCTTGACTAGCGGGGTTGGCACCGGGGAGCTGTTTTTT.

The V call is TRBV5-3, the J call TRBJ2-1; TRBD2 agrees at 16 bases. TRBV5-3 is sorted into the ORF group, with uncertain function. The CDR3 loop spans 19 amino acids. J was trimmed by 5 bases and V by 4 bases; bases with no gene match: 12. The CDR3 protein is CARSPGTSGRASGNNEQFF. The CDR3, as DNA: TGTGCCAGAAGCCCGGGGACTAGCGGGAGGGCCAGTGGGAACAATGAGCAGTTCTTC.

The J gene is TRBJ2-4, the V gene TRBV7-2, with 8 bases matching TRBD1. The V gene end was trimmed by 4 bases and the J gene end by 4 bases; junction bases not matched to a gene: 9. This CDR3 comprises 16 residues. Germline CDR1 and CDR2: SGHTA and FQGNSA. The CDR3 loop reads CASSSPDRGSKNIQYF. For the CDR3, the DNA is TGTGCCAGCAGCTCTCCCGACAGGGGTTCAAAAAACATTCAGTACTTC.

V gene TRBV7-9 combines with J gene TRBJ2-7; D might be TRBD1 (5 bases). Trimming left V 1 base short and J 4 bases short, with 8 bases between. CDR1 SEHNR and CDR2 FQNEAQ come from the germline V gene (reference sequence). The CDR3 is made up of 13 amino acids. The CDR3 sequence: CASSLEDRYEQYF. In DNA, the CDR3 is TGTGCCAGCAGCTTAGAAGACAGATACGAGCAGTACTTC. Combining the CDR3 with reference TRBV7-9 and TRBJ2-7 gives the whole variable domain DTGVSQNPRHKITKRGQNVTFRCDPISEHNRLYWYRQTLGQGPEFLTYFQNEAQLEKSRLLSDRFSAERPKGSFSTLEIQRTEQGDSAMYLCASSLEDRYEQYFGPGTRLTVT.

This clone was counted only a few times. V gene TRBV3-1 (or the pseudogene TRBV3-2) combines with J gene TRBJ2-7; 9 bases are a match to TRBD1. The junction had 7 bases not matched to a gene; V was cut back by 4 bases and J by 3 bases. This CDR3 has 15 amino acids. Germline values: CDR1 LGHDT, CDR2 YNNKEL (reference sequence). The DNA for the CDR3 is TGTGCCAGCAGCCGAACCGGGACAGGGATCTACGAGCAGTACTTC. Translating gives CASSRTGTGIYEQYF.

The genes are TRBV29-1 and TRBJ2-7; weak D call: TRBD2 (6 bases). Germline CDR1 reads SQVTM; CDR2 reads ANQGSEA. Trimming left V 0 bases short and J 0 bases short, with 15 bases between. The CDR3 runs to 16 residues. DNA for the CDR3: TGCAGCGTTGAAGACGCTCTTGGAGGGATCTCCTACGAGCAGTACTTC. Protein: CSVEDALGGISYEQYF.

V and J are TRBV27 and TRBJ2-1, with 7 bases lining up with TRBD1. The germline CDR1 and CDR2 sequences are MNHEY and SMNVEV (reference sequence). The V and J ends lost 6 bases and 4 bases, in that order; junction bases with no gene match: 12. This CDR3 region has 16 residues. CDR3 loop: CASRSGQALIYNEQFF. In DNA, the CDR3 is TGTGCCAGCAGGAGCGGACAGGCATTGATTTACAATGAGCAGTTCTTC.

The chain uses TRBV5-8 and TRBJ1-2; D is possibly TRBD1 (5 bases). Trimming took 0 bases from V and 7 from J, leaving 13 bases between them. CDR3 length equals 14 residues. CDR1 and CDR2 from the germline V gene are SGHTS and YDEGEE. In DNA form, the CDR3 reads TGTGCCAGCAGCTTGGAAGCCGGGGGTTTTGGCTACACCTTC. Protein sequence: CASSLEAGGFGYTF.

This clone was seen a few times. The V and J genes are TRBV25-1 and TRBJ2-2; 10 nucleotides match TRBD1. Germline-derived CDR1 and CDR2 are MGHDK and SYGVNS. With V trimmed by 7 bases and J by 3 bases, 8 bases remained unmatched. The CDR3 contains 16 residues. CDR3 DNA: TGTGCCAGCACCCCCCCGACAGGGGGCGACACCGGGGAGCTGTTTTTT. Protein: CASTPPTGGDTGELFF. Based on the CDR3 plus reference TRBV25-1 and TRBJ2-2, the full variable domain is EADIYQTPRYLVIGTGKKITLECSQTMGHDKMYWYQQDPGMELHLIHYSYGVNSTEKGDLSSESTVSRIRTEHFPLTLESARPSHTSQYLCASTPPTGGDTGELFFGEGSRLTVL.

This clone was observed a single time. This chain links TRBV7-6 with TRBJ1-1; the D gene is possibly TRBD1 (5 bases). The CDR3 has 21 residues. Germline V gene lookup returns CDR1 SGHVS and CDR2 FNYEAQ. V lost 5 bases and J 0 bases, leaving 31 bases between the germline ends. DNA of the CDR3: TGTGCCAGCAGCCGAAGTTTTACCGAAGAAGGGGAGGAAAACATGAACACTGAAGCTTTCTTT. Protein sequence: CASSRSFTEEGEENMNTEAFF. Full variable domain (missing parts from reference TRBV7-6 and TRBJ1-1): GAGVSQSPRYKVTKRGQDVALRCDPISGHVSLYWYRQALGQGPEFLTYFNYEAQQDKSGLPNDRFSAERPEGSISTLTIQRTEQRDSAMYRCASSRSFTEEGEENMNTEAFFGQGTRLTVV.

This sequence joins TRBV24-1 and TRBJ2-1; D is ambiguous. The V end lost 2 bases, the J end lost 7 bases, and 20 bases lay between the germline ends. CDR1 KGHDR and CDR2 SFDVKD come from the germline V gene. The CDR3 covers 17 residues. As DNA, the CDR3 is TGTGCCACCAGTGATTCTTCCGCTGCGGCCTTCCGGAATGAGCAGTTCTTC. Translating it yields CATSDSSAAAFRNEQFF.

The chain has TRBV5-1 and TRBJ2-7; 8 nucleotides align to TRBD2. CDR1 is SGHRS and CDR2 is YFSETQ in the germline V gene. This CDR3 contains 15 residues. With 0 bases clipped from V and 0 bases from J, the junction kept 2 bases outside the gene matches. The CDR3 nucleotides read TGCGCCAGCAGCTTGGCGGGAGGGAGCTCCTACGAGCAGTACTTC. The encoded protein is CASSLAGGSSYEQYF.

CDR3 region: CASSPGGRGNEQFF. The CDR3 coding sequence is TGTGCCAGCTCCCCCGGGGGGCGGGGGAATGAGCAGTTCTTC. The chain recombines TRBV18 with TRBJ2-1, with a possible D match to TRBD2 (7 bases). Germline loops: CDR1 KGHSH, CDR2 LQKENI. Trimming left V 6 bases short and J 7 bases short, with 16 bases between. CDR3 length: 14 amino acids.

This chain joins TRBV29-1 and TRBJ2-7, with 9 bases fitting TRBD1. The V gene end was trimmed by 4 bases and the J gene end by 1 base; junction bases not matched to a gene: 5. The CDR3 is 14 amino acids. Germline values: CDR1 SQVTM, CDR2 ANQGSEA. The CDR3 DNA reads as TGCAGCGTTGGGACGACAGGGGGGTCCTACGAGCAGTACTTC. Its translation: CSVGTTGGSYEQYF.

This clone was counted between two and nine times. CDR3 residues: CASSLPQEMNTEAFF. The CDR3 bases are TGTGCCAGCAGCTTGCCACAGGAGATGAACACTGAAGCTTTCTTT. V usage is TRBV5-6 and J usage is TRBJ1-1; TRBD1 is a possible D gene (5 bases). Germline V gene lookup returns CDR1 SGHDT and CDR2 YYEEEE. The CDR3 is made up of 15 amino acids. The V end was cut by 1 base, the J end by 0 bases, with 10 bases between.

V is TRBV9 and J is TRBJ1-4; D may be TRBD1 (6 bases). Trimming shortened V by 0 bases and J by 5 bases, and 8 bases separated the two germline ends. This CDR3 region has 14 residues. Germline CDR1 SGDLS, CDR2 YYNGEE. Written as DNA, the CDR3 is TGTGCCAGCAGCGTAGAGGGGGAGAATGAAAAACTGTTTTTT. Residues: CASSVEGENEKLFF.

The chain carries TRBV28 and TRBJ2-3; a weak D match, TRBD1 (6 bases). The CDR3 is 16 amino acids. Germline V gives CDR1 MDHEN, CDR2 SYDVKM. Trimming took off 6 bases at V and 2 bases at J, with 18 bases between the two ends. CDR3 sequence (DNA): TGTGCCAGCAGCCGCCCACAGGGCTCGAACACAGATACGCAGTATTTT. Its translation is CASSRPQGSNTDTQYF.

The CDR3 nucleotides are TGTGCCAGTAGTATAGCGGTGAACACCGGGGAGCTGTTTTTT. It specifies CASSIAVNTGELFF. This sequence joins TRBV19 and TRBJ2-2; D not resolved. Germline CDR1 and CDR2: LNHDA and SQIVND (reference sequence). V gave up 1 base and J gave up 1 base, with 4 bases separating them. The CDR3 runs to 14 residues. The full variable domain, with the rest looked up from reference TRBV19 and TRBJ2-2, is DGGITQSPKYLFRKEGQNVTLSCEQNLNHDAMYWYRQDPGQGLRLIYYSQIVNDFQKGDIAEGYSVSREKKESFPLTVTSAQKNPTAFYLCASSIAVNTGELFFGEGSRLTVL.

This sequence joins TRBV27 and TRBJ1-1; D possibly corresponds to TRBD1 (5 bases). CDR1 is MNHEY, CDR2 SMNVEV, per germline (reference sequence). With 0 bases removed from V and 8 bases from J, the gap between germline ends came to 10 bases. This CDR3 spans 13 amino acids. As DNA, the CDR3 is TGTGCCAGCAGTTTATCGGGGGGGTCAGAAGCTTTCTTT. The encoded protein is CASSLSGGSEAFF.

This chain connects TRBV7-2 to TRBJ1-3; 8 bases are shared with TRBD1. Trimming took 5 bases from V and 4 from J; bases not matched to a gene: 7. Per germline, CDR1 SGHTA and CDR2 FQGNSA. The CDR3 spans 15 residues. In DNA form, the CDR3 reads TGTGCCAGCAGCCCGGACAGGGCGAGGGGAAACACCATATATTTT. Translation gives CASSPDRARGNTIYF.